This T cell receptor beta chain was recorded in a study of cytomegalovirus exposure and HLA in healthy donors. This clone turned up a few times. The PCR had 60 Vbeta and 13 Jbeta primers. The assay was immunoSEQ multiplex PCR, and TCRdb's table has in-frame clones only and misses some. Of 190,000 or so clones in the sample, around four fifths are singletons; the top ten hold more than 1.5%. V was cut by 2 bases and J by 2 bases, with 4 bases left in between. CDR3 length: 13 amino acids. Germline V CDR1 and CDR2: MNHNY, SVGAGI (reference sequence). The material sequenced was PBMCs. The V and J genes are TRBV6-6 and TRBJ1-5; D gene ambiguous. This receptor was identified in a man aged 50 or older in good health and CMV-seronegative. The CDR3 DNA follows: TGTGCCAGCAGTTACACGGGCAATCAGCCCCAGCATTTT. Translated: CASSYTGNQPQHF.